This T cell receptor (beta chain) came from a study of metastatic and nonmetastatic thyroid tumors. Study overall: Malignant and benign thyroid patients had repertoires compared in peripheral blood and tumor or nodule tissue.

Patients were all untreated before their thyroid surgery. In the original workflow: Across clinicopathological groups, CDR3 differences served as the basis for building a distant-metastasis classifier for papillary thyroid cancer. Using MiXCR, TCRdb reanalyzed the PCR reads. These V and J calls rely on TCRdb rather than the paper's analysis. Among roughly 20,000 clones, about a third were seen once, and the ten largest hold roughly 15%. The table lists this clone with many counts. No antigen is known for it. This CDR3 has 14 residues. Trimming removed 6 bases from V and 4 bases from J; junction bases left unmatched: 11. Germline V lookup: CDR1 DFQATT, CDR2 SNEGSKA (reference sequence). The study's findings and limits: Malignant tumors reportedly showed significantly higher TCR beta diversity than benign nodules in both blood and tumor.

The TCR sequence derives from a female donor with papillary thyroid cancer or a benign thyroid nodule (not recorded which). Some clones in this sample may be carry-over from other donors' samples. The source material was tumor tissue. The rearrangement uses TRBV20-1 and TRBJ2-5, with 7 bases aligning to TRBD2. The CDR3 DNA reads as TGCAGTGCGCCATTGGCGGGAGAGGCAGAGACCCAGTACTTC. Amino acids: CSAPLAGEAETQYF.